This TCR beta chain was found in a study of OX40 agonist ivuxolimab in advanced cancers. As for the study in general: Patients undergoing dose escalation presented with hepatocellular carcinoma, melanoma, renal cell or head and neck cancer. Notes on the study in general: CD4+ and CD8+ blood T cells expanded clonally by week 6 at 0.1 to 3.0 mg/kg. Antigens targeted by the expanded peripheral T cells were not determined.

A note on this clone: Its antigen is undetermined.

Assay used: immunoSEQ multiplex PCR; TCRdb lists only in-frame clones, some missing. Of some 77,000 clones in the sample, more than 70% were seen once. Sequencing was performed on CD4+ or CD8+ T cells sorted from blood, taken in a trial of the OX40 agonist ivuxolimab. The receptor was isolated from an adult with an advanced solid tumor such as melanoma, head and neck, liver or kidney cancer.

The CDR3 sequence: CASSYSGPQSYEQYF. The CDR3 DNA reads TGTGCCAGCAGTTACTCAGGACCACAATCCTACGAGCAGTACTTC. The rearrangement links TRBV6-5 to TRBJ2-7; no definite D call. CDR3 length: 15 residues. The V gene's germline CDR1 is MNHEY and CDR2 SVGAGI. Trimming took off 0 bases at V and 1 base at J, with 10 bases between the two ends.